The present TCR beta chain was sequenced within a study of T cell responses to AZD1222 COVID-19 vaccine. General study findings and limits: Samples come after the peak T cell response, not at day 14. Close to half of all spike-specific TCRs reportedly target regions of the variants that are unmutated. At baseline, seropositivity was found in only five or six AZD1222 recipients. Clonal diversity was possibly underestimated, and white British individuals and females predominated among donors.

This CDR3 spans 16 amino acids. Per the germline V gene, CDR1 is SQVTM and CDR2 is ANQGSEA. J gave up 0 bases and V 5 bases, and 3 bases lay outside the gene matches. Concerning this clone: The antigen is not known.

TCRdb keeps only in-frame clones here, not all; method: immunoSEQ multiplex PCR. The data contain 89,000 or so clones, about 86% of them seen just once; the ten biggest clones take up more than 7%. Material: peripheral blood, obtained on day 0 of AZD1222 vaccination. This clonotype originated in an adult in good health. The rearrangement links TRBV29-1 to TRBJ2-2, with TRBD2 identical over 13 bases. The CDR3 here is CSVSTSGRTNTGELFF. The CDR3 DNA reads TGCAGCGTTTCGACTAGCGGGAGGACGAACACCGGGGAGCTGTTTTTT.